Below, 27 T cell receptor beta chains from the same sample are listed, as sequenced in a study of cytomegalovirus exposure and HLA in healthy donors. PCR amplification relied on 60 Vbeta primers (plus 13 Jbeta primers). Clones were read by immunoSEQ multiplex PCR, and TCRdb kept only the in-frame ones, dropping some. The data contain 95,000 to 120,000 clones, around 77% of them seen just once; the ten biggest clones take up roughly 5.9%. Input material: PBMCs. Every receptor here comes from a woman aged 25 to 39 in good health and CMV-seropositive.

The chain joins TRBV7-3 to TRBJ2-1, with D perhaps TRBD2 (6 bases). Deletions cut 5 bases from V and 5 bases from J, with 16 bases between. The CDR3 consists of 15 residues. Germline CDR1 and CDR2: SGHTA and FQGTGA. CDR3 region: CASSMRGRPHNEQFF. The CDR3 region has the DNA TGTGCCAGCAGCATGCGGGGCCGGCCCCACAATGAGCAGTTCTTC.

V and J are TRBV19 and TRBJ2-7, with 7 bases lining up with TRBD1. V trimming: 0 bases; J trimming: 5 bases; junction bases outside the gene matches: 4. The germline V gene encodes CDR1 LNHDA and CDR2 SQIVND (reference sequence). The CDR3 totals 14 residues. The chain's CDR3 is CASSIEDRVHEQYF. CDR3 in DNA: TGTGCCAGTAGTATAGAAGACAGGGTCCACGAGCAGTACTTC.

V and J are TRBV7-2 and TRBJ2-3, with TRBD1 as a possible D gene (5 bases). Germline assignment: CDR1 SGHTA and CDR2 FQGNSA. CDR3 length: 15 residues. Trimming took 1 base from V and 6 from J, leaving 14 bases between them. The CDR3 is CASSLEGIAYDTQYF. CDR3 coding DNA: TGTGCCAGCAGCTTAGAGGGGATAGCCTACGATACGCAGTATTTT.

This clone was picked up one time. The CDR3 bases are TGTGCCAGCAGGTCGCCGGGTGGCTACACCTTC. Its translation: CASRSPGGYTF. This chain uses TRBV6-6 with TRBJ1-2; D remains ambiguous. Per the germline V gene, CDR1 is MNHNY and CDR2 is SVGAGI (reference sequence). V was pared by 6 bases and J by 7 bases, with 9 bases between. The CDR3 contains 11 residues.

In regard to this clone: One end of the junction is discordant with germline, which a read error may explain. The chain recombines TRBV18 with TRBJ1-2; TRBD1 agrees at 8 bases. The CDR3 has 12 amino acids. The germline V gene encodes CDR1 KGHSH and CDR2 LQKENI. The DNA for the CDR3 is TGTGCCAGCTCACCATTAGGACAGGGAGTCCCCTTC. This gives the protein CASSPLGQGVPF.

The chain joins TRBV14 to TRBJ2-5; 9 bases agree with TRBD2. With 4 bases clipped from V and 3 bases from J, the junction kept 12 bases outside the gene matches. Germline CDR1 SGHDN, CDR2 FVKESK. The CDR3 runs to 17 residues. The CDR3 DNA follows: TGTGCCAGCAGCCCGCGGTGGGGGCTAGCGGGAAAAGAGACCCAGTACTTC. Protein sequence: CASSPRWGLAGKETQYF.

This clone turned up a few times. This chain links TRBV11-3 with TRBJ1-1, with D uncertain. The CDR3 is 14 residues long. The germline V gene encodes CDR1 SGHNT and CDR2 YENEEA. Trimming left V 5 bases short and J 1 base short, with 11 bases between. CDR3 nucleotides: TGTGCCAGCAGCGATTGGGCCCGGAACACTGAAGCTTTCTTT. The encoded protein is CASSDWARNTEAFF. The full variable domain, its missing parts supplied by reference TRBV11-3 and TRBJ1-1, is EAGVVQSPRYKIIEKKQPVAFWCNPISGHNTLYWYLQNLGQGPELLIRYENEEAVDDSQLPKDRFSAERLKGVDSTLKIQPAELGDSAVYLCASSDWARNTEAFFGQGTRLTVV.

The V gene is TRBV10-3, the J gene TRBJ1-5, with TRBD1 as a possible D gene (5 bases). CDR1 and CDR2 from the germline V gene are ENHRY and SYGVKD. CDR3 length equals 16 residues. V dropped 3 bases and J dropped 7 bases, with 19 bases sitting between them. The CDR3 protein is CAISDQGGGVSQPQHF. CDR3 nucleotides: TGTGCCATCAGTGACCAAGGAGGAGGGGTGAGCCAGCCCCAGCATTTT.

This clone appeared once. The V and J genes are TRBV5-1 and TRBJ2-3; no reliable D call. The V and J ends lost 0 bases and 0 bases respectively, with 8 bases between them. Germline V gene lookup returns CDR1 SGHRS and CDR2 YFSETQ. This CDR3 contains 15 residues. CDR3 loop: CASSLGSLSTDTQYF. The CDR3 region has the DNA TGCGCCAGCAGCTTGGGGAGCCTTAGCACAGATACGCAGTATTTT.

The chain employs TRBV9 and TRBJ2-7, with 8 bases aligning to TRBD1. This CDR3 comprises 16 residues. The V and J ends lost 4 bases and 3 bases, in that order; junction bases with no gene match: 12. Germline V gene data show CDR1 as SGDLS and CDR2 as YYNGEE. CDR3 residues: CASSPRTGTGFYEQYF. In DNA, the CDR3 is TGTGCCAGCAGCCCCCGGACAGGGACGGGTTTCTACGAGCAGTACTTC. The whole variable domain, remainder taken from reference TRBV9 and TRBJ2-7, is DSGVTQTPKHLITATGQRVTLRCSPRSGDLSVYWYQQSLDQGLQFLIQYYNGEERAKGNILERFSAQQFPDLHSELNLSSLELGDSALYFCASSPRTGTGFYEQYFGPGTRLTVT.

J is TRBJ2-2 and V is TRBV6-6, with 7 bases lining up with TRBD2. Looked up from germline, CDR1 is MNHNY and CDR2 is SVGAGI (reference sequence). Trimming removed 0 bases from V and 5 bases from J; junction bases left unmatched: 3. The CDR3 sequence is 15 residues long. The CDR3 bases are TGTGCCAGCAGTTACTCTAGCGGGTATACCGGGGAGCTGTTTTTT. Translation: CASSYSSGYTGELFF.

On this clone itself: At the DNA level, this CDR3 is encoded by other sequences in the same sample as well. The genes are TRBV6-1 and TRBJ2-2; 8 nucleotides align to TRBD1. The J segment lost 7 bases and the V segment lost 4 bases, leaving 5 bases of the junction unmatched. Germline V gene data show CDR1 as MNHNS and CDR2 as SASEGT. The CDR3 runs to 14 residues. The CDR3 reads CASSARQGFGELFF. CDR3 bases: TGTGCCAGCAGTGCCCGACAGGGGTTCGGGGAGCTGTTTTTT.

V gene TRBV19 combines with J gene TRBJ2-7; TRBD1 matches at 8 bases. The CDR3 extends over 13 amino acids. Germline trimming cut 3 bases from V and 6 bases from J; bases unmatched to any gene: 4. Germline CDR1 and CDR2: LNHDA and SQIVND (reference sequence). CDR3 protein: CASSIGQGSEQYF. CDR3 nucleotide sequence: TGTGCCAGTAGTATTGGACAGGGATCCGAGCAGTACTTC.

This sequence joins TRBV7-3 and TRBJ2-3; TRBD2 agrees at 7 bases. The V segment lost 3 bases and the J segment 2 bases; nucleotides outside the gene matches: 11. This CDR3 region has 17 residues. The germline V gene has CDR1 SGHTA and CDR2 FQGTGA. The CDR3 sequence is CASSLSLRLADTDTQYF. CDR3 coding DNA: TGTGCCAGCAGCTTGTCGCTTCGGCTAGCGGACACAGATACGCAGTATTTT.

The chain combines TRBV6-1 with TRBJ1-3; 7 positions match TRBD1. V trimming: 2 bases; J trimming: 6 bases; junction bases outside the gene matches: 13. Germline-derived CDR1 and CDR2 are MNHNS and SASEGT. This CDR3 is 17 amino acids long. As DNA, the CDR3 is TGTGCCAGCAGTGAACTCCGACAGGGACGGACGAAAAACACCATATATTTT. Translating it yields CASSELRQGRTKNTIYF.

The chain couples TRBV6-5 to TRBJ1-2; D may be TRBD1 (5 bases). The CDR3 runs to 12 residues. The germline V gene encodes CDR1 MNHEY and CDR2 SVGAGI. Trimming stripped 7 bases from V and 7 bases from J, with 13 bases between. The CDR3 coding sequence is TGTGCCAGCACCCAGGGATCCGGTGGCTACACCTTC. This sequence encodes CASTQGSGGYTF.

In DNA form, the CDR3 reads TGTGCCAGTAGTATAGGGGACAGGGAGTACTTC. Translated: CASSIGDREYF. The J gene is TRBJ2-7, the V gene TRBV19; 9 bases agree with TRBD1. From germline, CDR1 is LNHDA and CDR2 SQIVND (reference sequence). There are 11 residues in the CDR3. Losses at the gene ends were 1 base for V and 11 bases for J; bases not matched to a gene: 0.

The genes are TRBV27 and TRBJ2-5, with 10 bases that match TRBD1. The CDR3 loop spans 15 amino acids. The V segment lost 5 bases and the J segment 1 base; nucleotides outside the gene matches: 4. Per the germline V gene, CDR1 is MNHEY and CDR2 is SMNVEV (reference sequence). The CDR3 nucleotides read TGTGCCAGCAGTCCGGGGACAGGGGTCCAAGAGACCCAGTACTTC. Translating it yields CASSPGTGVQETQYF.

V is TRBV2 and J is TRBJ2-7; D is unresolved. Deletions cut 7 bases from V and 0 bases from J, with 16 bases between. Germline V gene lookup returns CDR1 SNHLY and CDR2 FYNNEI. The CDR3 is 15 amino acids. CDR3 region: CASTFRAPGSYEQYF. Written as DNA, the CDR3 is TGTGCCAGCACGTTTAGAGCCCCTGGCTCCTACGAGCAGTACTTC.

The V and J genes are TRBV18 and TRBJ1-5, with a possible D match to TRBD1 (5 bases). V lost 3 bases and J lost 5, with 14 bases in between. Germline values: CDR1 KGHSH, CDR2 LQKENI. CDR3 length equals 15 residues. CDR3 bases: TGTGCCAGCTCACCCCAGGGTAATCGGGATCAGCCCCAGCATTTT. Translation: CASSPQGNRDQPQHF.

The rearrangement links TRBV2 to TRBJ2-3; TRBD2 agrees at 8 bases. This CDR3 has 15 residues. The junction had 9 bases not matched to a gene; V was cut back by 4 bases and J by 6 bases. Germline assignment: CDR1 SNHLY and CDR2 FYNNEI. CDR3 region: CASSVLAGPRDTQYF. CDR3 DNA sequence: TGTGCCAGCAGTGTTTTAGCGGGGCCTCGGGATACGCAGTATTTT.

CDR3 amino acids: CASSQRADGSNQPQHF. CDR3 DNA: TGCGCCAGCAGCCAAAGAGCGGACGGTAGCAATCAGCCCCAGCATTTT. This rearrangement joins TRBV4-1 to TRBJ1-5; D is unresolved. The germline CDR1 and CDR2 sequences are MGHRA and YSYEKL. Trimming shortened V by 2 bases and J by 0 bases, and 11 bases separated the two germline ends. The CDR3 spans 16 residues.

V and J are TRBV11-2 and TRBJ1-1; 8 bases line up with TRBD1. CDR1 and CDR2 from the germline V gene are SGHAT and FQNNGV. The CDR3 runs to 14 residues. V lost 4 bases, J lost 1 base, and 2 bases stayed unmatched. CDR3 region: CASSWGQANTEAFF. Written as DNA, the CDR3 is TGTGCCAGCAGCTGGGGACAGGCGAACACTGAAGCTTTCTTT.

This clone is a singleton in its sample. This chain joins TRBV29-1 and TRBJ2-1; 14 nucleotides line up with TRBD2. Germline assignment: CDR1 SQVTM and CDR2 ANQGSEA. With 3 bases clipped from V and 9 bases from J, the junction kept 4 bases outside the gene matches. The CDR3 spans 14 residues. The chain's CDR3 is CSVEWTSGRPEQFF. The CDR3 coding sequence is TGCAGCGTTGAGTGGACTAGCGGGAGGCCTGAGCAGTTCTTC.

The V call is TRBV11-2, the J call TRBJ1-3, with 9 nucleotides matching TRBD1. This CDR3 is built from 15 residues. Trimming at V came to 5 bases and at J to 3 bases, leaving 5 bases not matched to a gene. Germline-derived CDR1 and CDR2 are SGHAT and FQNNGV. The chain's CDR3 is CASSLWDRDGNTIYF. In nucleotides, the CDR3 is TGTGCCAGCAGCCTATGGGACAGGGATGGAAACACCATATATTTT.

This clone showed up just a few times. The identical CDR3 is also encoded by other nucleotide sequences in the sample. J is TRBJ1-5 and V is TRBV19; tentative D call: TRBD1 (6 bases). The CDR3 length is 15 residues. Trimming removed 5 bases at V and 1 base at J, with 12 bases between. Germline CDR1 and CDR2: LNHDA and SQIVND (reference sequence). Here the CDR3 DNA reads TGTGCCAGTAGTCCGGGACACCTAAGCAATCAGCCCCAGCATTTT. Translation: CASSPGHLSNQPQHF.

The CDR3 nucleotides are TGTGCCAGCAGCGTAGATGGAGATCCTGGGTTAGCTTTCTTT. This sequence encodes CASSVDGDPGLAFF. The rearrangement links TRBV9 to TRBJ1-1; no firm D call. The length of the CDR3 is 14 residues. From germline, CDR1 is SGDLS and CDR2 YYNGEE. Deletions cut 0 bases from V and 10 bases from J, with 16 bases between.